This is a list of T cell receptor beta chains from one sample in a study of glioma-infiltrating T cells after dendritic cell vaccination. Method: immunoSEQ multiplex PCR; TCRdb's copy keeps in-frame clones and lacks some. In the table there are some 91,000 clones, over 75% of which are singletons. Here the sequenced sample was blood, taken after dendritic cell vaccination. Receptors originate from a human donor with glioblastoma. CDR3s include the opening cysteine and the closing phenylalanine or tryptophan. Each record gives: D gene, clone size, J gene, V gene, CDR3 length, CDR3 DNA, CDR3 protein. The D gene is left open where the match is weak. Expanded clones are given a class, and other clones once, few, many or no size at all.

>-|-|TRBJ1-6|TRBV2|16
TGTGCCAGCAGTGAATTGGGAGGGGCTAATAATTCACCCCTCCACTTT
CASSELGGANNSPLHF
>TRBD1|-|TRBJ2-5|TRBV5-4|16
TGTGCCAGCAGCTTCTCCCGACAGGGGACCCAAGAGACCCAGTACTTC
CASSFSRQGTQETQYF
>TRBD1|-|TRBJ1-2|TRBV7-9|13
TGTGCCAGCAGCCAGGGGACAGCGTATGGCTACACCTTC
CASSQGTAYGYTF
>-|-|TRBJ2-3|TRBV5-1|15
TGCGCCAGCAGCTTGATGAGCGGGAGCACAGATACGCAGTATTTT
CASSLMSGSTDTQYF
>-|-|TRBJ2-3|TRBV2|10
TGTGCCAGCAGTGCGGATACGCAGTATTTT
CASSADTQYF
>TRBD1|-|TRBJ2-2|TRBV5-1|15
TGCGCCAGCAGCTCACGGACAGGGCAAACCGGGGAGCTGTTTTTT
CASSSRTGQTGELFF
>-|-|TRBJ2-7|TRBV6-5|15
TGTGCCAGCAGTTTAGCCGGGACTGAGTCCTACGAGCAGTACTTC
CASSLAGTESYEQYF
>TRBD2|-|TRBJ2-1|TRBV19|16
TGTGCCAGTAGTATAAGACTAGCGGGAGTAAGCAATGAGCAGTTCTTC
CASSIRLAGVSNEQFF
>-|-|TRBJ1-3|TRBV6-5|16
TGTGCCAGCAGTTACATATCCCTAGGACAGGGAAACACCATATATTTT
CASSYISLGQGNTIYF
>TRBD2|-|TRBJ2-5|TRBV7-3|15
TGTGCCAGCAGCGCCCAACTAGCGGGACGGGAGACCCAGTACTTC
CASSAQLAGRETQYF
>TRBD1|once|TRBJ1-2|TRBV6-6|13
TGTGCCAGCAGTCCGACAGGGGCCGATGGCTACACCTTC
CASSPTGADGYTF
>TRBD1|-|TRBJ1-1|TRBV25-1|15
TGTGCCAGCAGTGAAACAGGGGAAGGTGCCACTGAAGCTTTCTTT
CASSETGEGATEAFF
>TRBD1|-|TRBJ2-7|TRBV28|13
TGTGCCAGCAGCCCGGACAGGGGGATGCTAAACTACTTC
CASSPDRGMLNYF
>TRBD1|-|TRBJ2-1|TRBV13|16
TGTGCCAGCATCGAAAAAGGGGGCGGAGTCTACAATGAGCAGTTCTTC
CASIEKGGGVYNEQFF
>-|-|TRBJ1-2|TRBV11-2|13
TGTGCCAGCAGCTTAGTGTCGGACTATGGCTACACCTTC
CASSLVSDYGYTF
>-|few|TRBJ1-5|TRBV6-5|12
TGTGCCAGCAGTCAGATTCGAGGGCCCCAGCATTTT
CASSQIRGPQHF
>TRBD2|-|TRBJ2-3|TRBV11-3|16
TGTGCCAGCAGCTTAGGAGTAGCGGGAGCCACAGATACGCAGTATTTT
CASSLGVAGATDTQYF
>-|-|TRBJ1-1|TRBV6-5|14
TGTGCCAGCAGTTTCCTCGGGAAGATAGGTGAAGCTTTCTTT
CASSFLGKIGEAFF
>-|-|TRBJ2-2|TRBV5-1|15
TGCGCCAGCAGTTTTGGAGTCTCGAACACCGGGGAGCTGTTTTTT
CASSFGVSNTGELFF
>TRBD1|-|TRBJ2-2|TRBV15|15
TGTGCCACCAGCAGGAGGGACAGGAACACCGGGGAGCTGTTTTTT
CATSRRDRNTGELFF
>TRBD1|-|TRBJ1-1|TRBV7-2|12
TGTGCCAGCAGCTTGGGACAGATTGAAGCTTTCTTT
CASSLGQIEAFF
>-|-|TRBJ2-7|TRBV7-9|15
TGTGCCAGCAGCTTGGGCCGAGGGCACATGAACGAGCAGTACTTC
CASSLGRGHMNEQYF
>-|-|TRBJ1-4|TRBV7-9|14
TGTGCCAGCAGGCAGGGTTCGACTAATGAAAAACTGTTTTTT
CASRQGSTNEKLFF
>-|-|TRBJ1-5|TRBV25-1|14
TGTGCCAGCAGTGATTGGGAGGGTAATCAGCCCCAGCATTTT
CASSDWEGNQPQHF
>-|-|TRBJ1-5|TRBV6-5|16
TGTGCCAGCAGTTCGGGGGGGAGCTATAGCAATCAGCCCCAGCATTTT
CASSSGGSYSNQPQHF
>-|-|TRBJ1-5|TRBV5-5|13
TGTGCCAGCAGTTCCGCAGGGCCTCAGCCCCAGCATTTT
CASSSAGPQPQHF
>TRBD2|-|TRBJ2-1|TRBV6-1|15
TGTGCCAGCAGCCTGACTAGCGGGGCGGCCCATGAGCAGTTCTTC
CASSLTSGAAHEQFF
>-|-|TRBJ2-5|TRBV4-1|15
TGCGCCAGCAGCCGTTCCGACAGGACCCAAGAGACCCAGTACTTC
CASSRSDRTQETQYF
>TRBD1|-|TRBJ1-3|TRBV5-1|16
TGCGCCAGCAGCCTCAGACAGGGTAATATTGGAAACACCATATATTTT
CASSLRQGNIGNTIYF
>TRBD2|-|TRBJ2-3|TRBV13|14
TGTGCCAGCAACGTGGCGGGAGGCACAGATACGCAGTATTTT
CASNVAGGTDTQYF
>TRBD1|-|TRBJ2-7|TRBV10-3|15
TGTGCCATCAGTCAAGACAGGGGCTCCCCCTACGAGCAGTACTTC
CAISQDRGSPYEQYF
>-|few|TRBJ1-6|TRBV5-1|19
TGCGCCAGCAGCCTCGGACAACTAGGGGGTAGCTCCTATAATTCACCCCTCCACTTT
CASSLGQLGGSSYNSPLHF
>TRBD1|-|TRBJ1-5|TRBV6-1|17
TGTGCCAGCAGTGAACGACTCGACAGGGGGAAGAGGCAGCCCCAGCATTTT
CASSERLDRGKRQPQHF
>-|-|TRBJ1-1|TRBV30|13
TGTGCCTGGAGTGTAAGGGGGGGTACTGAAGCTTTCTTT
CAWSVRGGTEAFF
>-|-|TRBJ2-1|TRBV10-3|13
TGTGCCATCAGTGAGGCAGGGAGGAGTGAGCAGTTCTTC
CAISEAGRSEQFF
>-|-|TRBJ1-1|TRBV15|17
TGTGCCACCAGCAGAGATCGAGGGGGGGCTTATGGCACTGAAGCTTTCTTT
CATSRDRGGAYGTEAFF
>TRBD1|-|TRBJ2-1|TRBV5-1|17
TGCGCCAGCAGACGGAGTATGGGACAGGGGAAAATTTTTGAGCAGTTCTTC
CASRRSMGQGKIFEQFF
>-|-|TRBJ1-2|TRBV19|14
TGTGCCAGTAGTCTCCCGGGAGTCCCCTATGGCTACACCTTC
CASSLPGVPYGYTF
>TRBD1|-|TRBJ1-1|TRBV28|15
TGTGCCAGCAGCTCACGACAGGGACGGAACACTGAAGCTTTCTTT
CASSSRQGRNTEAFF